These 8 T cell receptor beta chains were all obtained from the same sample, sequenced in a study of CD4 and CD8 cells across lung adenocarcinoma regions. TCRdb re-called the PCR reads through MiXCR, storing one row per CDR3 protein. The sample carries approximately 8,800 distinct CDR3 sequences, around half recorded once. The sample was CD8+ T cells from the center of a lung tumor. The receptors come from a female donor with lung adenocarcinoma. The CD4 and CD8 labels of this study may be unreliable.

As for this clonotype: At one of its ends the junction is not consistent with the germline gene, which may arise from a read error. The chain combines TRBV12-3 or TRBV12-4 with TRBJ2-4; either TRBD1 or TRBD2 may supply D (5 bases each). The CDR3 length is 15 residues. The CDR3 nucleotides read TGTGGCAGCAGCCCGGGGCTGGGAGCCAAAAACACGCAGTATTTC. Protein sequence: CGSSPGLGAKNTQYF.

This clonotype appeared many times. J is TRBJ2-3 and V is TRBV6-1; D call uncertain. Germline V lookup: CDR1 MNHNS, CDR2 SASEGT. The CDR3 is made up of 14 amino acids. The ends were cut back, 8 bases at V and 2 bases at J, with 14 bases in the middle. The CDR3 here is CASGDVLITDTQYF. The CDR3 DNA reads as TGTGCCAGCGGAGACGTTCTAATCACAGATACGCAGTATTTT.

Note on this clonotype: One end of the junction varies from germline; a read error may be responsible. The chain joins TRBV5-1 to TRBJ2-1; 12 bases line up with TRBD1. The CDR3 extends over 16 amino acids. Germline V gene lookup returns CDR1 SGHRS and CDR2 YFSETQ. The CDR3 reads CASSLGGTGGFNGQFF. The CDR3 DNA reads as TGCGCCAGCAGCTTGGGAGGGACAGGGGGCTTCAATGGGCAGTTCTTC. The full variable domain, with the rest looked up from reference TRBV5-1 and TRBJ2-1, is KAGVTQTPRYLIKTRGQQVTLSCSPISGHRSVSWYQQTPGQGLQFLFEYFSETQRNKGNFPGRFSGRQFSNSRSEMNVSTLELGDSALYLCASSLGGTGGFNGQFFGPGTRLTVL.

Turning to this clonotype: The junction departs from the called germline gene at one end, perhaps through a read error. V and J are TRBV6-1 and TRBJ2-1; D is possibly TRBD2 (5 bases). From germline, CDR1 is MNHNS and CDR2 SASEGT. This CDR3 is 12 amino acids long. For the CDR3, the DNA is TGTGCCAGGGGTGAAATCCGGGATGAGCAGTATTTC. This codes for CARGEIRDEQYF.

This clonotype has more than one count but fewer than ten. The chain joins TRBV18 to TRBJ2-5; possibly TRBD1 for D (6 bases). The CDR3 has 14 amino acids. Trimming left V 3 bases short and J 5 bases short, with 13 bases between. Germline lookup yields CDR1 KGHSH and CDR2 LQKENI. The CDR3 region is CASSPDRTAETQYF. The CDR3, as DNA: TGTGCCAGCTCACCGGACAGAACGGCGGAGACCCAGTACTTC.

This sequence joins TRBV7-2 and TRBJ2-1, with D possibly TRBD2 on 5 matching bases. Judging by the DNA end, TRBJ2-7 fits better; the J call may be wrong. The CDR3 loop spans 13 amino acids. CDR1 and CDR2 from the germline V gene are SGHTA and FQGNSA. The CDR3 nucleotides read TGTGCCAGCAGCTGGGCTGCGGGTTACGAGCAGTACTTC. Translated, it gives CASSWAAGYEQYF.

By proportion, this clonotype is large. This chain connects TRBV7-2 to TRBJ2-4, with 9 bases identical to TRBD2. CDR1 and CDR2 (germline): SGHTA, FQGNSA. V dropped 8 bases and J dropped 7; count of bases not matched to a gene: 0. The CDR3 runs to 11 residues. The CDR3, as DNA: TGTGCCAGCCTAGCGGGGAACATTCAGTACTTC. It codes for CASLAGNIQYF.

V and J are TRBV12-1 and TRBJ2-1; the DNA was not compared with TRBD1, the D call given in the table. TRBV12-1 is termed a pseudogene. There are 14 residues in the CDR3. DNA of the CDR3: TGTGCGGGCAGTGGGGGGCGTGCTCGAGATACCCAGTACTTT. Amino acid sequence: CAGSGGRARDTQYF.